This T cell receptor beta chain stems from a study of control samples from healthy donors and cancer patients. The CDR3 totals 14 residues. Germline CDR1 and CDR2: LNHDA and SQIVND (reference sequence). V gave up 4 bases and J gave up 2 bases, with 9 bases separating them. Produced via immunoSEQ multiplex PCR; TCRdb's table is partial and in-frame only. The data show 250,000 to 300,000 clones, over 70% seen once. The TCR sequence derives from a woman in her fifties or sixties with lung cancer. Sequenced input: PBMCs. The chain combines TRBV19 with TRBJ2-4; the D gene is possibly TRBD1 (6 bases). For the CDR3, the DNA is TGTGCCAGTAGTACAGGGGCTACCAAAAACATTCAGTACTTC. This translates into CASSTGATKNIQYF.